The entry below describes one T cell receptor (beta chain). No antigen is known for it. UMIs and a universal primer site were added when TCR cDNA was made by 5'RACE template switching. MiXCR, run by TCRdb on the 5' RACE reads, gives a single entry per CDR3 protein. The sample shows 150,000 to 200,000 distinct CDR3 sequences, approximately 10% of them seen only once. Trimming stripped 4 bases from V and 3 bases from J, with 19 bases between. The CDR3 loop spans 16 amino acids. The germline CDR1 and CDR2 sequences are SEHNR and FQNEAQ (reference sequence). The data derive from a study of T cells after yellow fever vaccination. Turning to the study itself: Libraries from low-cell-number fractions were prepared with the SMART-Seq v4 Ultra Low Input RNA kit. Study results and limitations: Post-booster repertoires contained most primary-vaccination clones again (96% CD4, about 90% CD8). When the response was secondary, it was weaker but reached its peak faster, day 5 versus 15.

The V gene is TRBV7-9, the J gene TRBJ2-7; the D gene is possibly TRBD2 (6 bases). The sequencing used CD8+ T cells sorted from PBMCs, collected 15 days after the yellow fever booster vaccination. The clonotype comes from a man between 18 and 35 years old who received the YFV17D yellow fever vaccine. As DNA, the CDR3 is TGTGCCAGCAGCTGGGGGGACGGTAGCGTCGGCTACGAGCAGTACTTC. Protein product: CASSWGDGSVGYEQYF.